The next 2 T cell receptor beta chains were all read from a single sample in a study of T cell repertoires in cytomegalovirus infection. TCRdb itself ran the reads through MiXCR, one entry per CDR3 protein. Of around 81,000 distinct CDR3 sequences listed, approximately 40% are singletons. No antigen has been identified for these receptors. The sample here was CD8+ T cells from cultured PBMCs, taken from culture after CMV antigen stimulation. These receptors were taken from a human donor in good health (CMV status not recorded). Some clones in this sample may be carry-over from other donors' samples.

The CDR3 loop is CASSIADISTEAFF. The DNA for the CDR3 is TGTGCCAGTAGTATAGCCGACATCAGCACTGAAGCTTTCTTT. This chain connects TRBV19 to TRBJ1-1; no clear D. V gave up 1 base and J gave up 4 bases, with 10 bases separating them. Germline V gene lookup returns CDR1 LNHDA and CDR2 SQIVND (reference sequence). CDR3 length equals 14 residues.

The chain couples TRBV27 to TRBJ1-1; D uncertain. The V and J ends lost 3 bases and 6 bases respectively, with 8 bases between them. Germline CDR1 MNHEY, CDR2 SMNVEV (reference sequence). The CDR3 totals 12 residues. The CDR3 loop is CASSFMGSEAFF. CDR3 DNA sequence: TGTGCCAGCAGTTTCATGGGCTCTGAAGCTTTCTTT.